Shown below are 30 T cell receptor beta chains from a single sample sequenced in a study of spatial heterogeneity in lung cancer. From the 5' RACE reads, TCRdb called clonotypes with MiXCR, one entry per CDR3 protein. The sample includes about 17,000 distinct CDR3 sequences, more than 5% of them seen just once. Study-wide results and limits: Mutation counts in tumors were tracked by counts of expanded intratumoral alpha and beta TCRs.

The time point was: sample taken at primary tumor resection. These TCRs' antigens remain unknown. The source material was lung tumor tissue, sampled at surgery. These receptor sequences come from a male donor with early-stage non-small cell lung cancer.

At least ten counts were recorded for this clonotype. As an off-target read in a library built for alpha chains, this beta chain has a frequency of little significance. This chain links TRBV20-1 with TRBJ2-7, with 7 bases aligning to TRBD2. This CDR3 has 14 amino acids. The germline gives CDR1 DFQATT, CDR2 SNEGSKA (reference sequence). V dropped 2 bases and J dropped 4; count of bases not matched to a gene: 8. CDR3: CSARRGGSEYEQYF. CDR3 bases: TGCAGTGCTAGAAGGGGCGGGAGCGAATACGAGCAGTACTTC.

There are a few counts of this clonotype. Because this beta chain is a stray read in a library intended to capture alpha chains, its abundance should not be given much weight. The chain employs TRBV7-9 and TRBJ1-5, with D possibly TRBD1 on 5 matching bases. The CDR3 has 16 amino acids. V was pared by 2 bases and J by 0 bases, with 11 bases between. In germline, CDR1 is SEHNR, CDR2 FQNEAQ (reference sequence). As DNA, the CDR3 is TGTGCCAGCAGCTTAATGACAGATTATAGCAATCAGCCCCAGCATTTT. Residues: CASSLMTDYSNQPQHF.

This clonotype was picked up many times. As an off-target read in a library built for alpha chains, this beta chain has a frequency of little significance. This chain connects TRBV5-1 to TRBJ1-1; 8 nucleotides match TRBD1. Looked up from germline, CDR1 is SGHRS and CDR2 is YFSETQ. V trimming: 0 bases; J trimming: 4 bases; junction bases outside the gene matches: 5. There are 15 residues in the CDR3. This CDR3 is CASSLAAGGTTEAFF. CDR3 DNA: TGCGCCAGCAGCTTGGCCGCAGGGGGCACCACTGAAGCTTTCTTT. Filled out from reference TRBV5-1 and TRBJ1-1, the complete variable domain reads KAGVTQTPRYLIKTRGQQVTLSCSPISGHRSVSWYQQTPGQGLQFLFEYFSETQRNKGNFPGRFSGRQFSNSRSEMNVSTLELGDSALYLCASSLAAGGTTEAFFGQGTRLTVV.

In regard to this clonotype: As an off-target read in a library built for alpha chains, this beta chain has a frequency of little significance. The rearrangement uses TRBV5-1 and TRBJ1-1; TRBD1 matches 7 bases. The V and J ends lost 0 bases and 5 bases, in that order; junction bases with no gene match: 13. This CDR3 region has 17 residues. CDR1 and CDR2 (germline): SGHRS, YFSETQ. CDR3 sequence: CASSLVGGKGTGTEAFF. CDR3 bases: TGCGCCAGCAGCTTGGTAGGGGGCAAAGGCACTGGAACTGAAGCTTTCTTT. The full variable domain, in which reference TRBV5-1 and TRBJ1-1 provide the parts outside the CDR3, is KAGVTQTPRYLIKTRGQQVTLSCSPISGHRSVSWYQQTPGQGLQFLFEYFSETQRNKGNFPGRFSGRQFSNSRSEMNVSTLELGDSALYLCASSLVGGKGTGTEAFFGQGTRLTVV.

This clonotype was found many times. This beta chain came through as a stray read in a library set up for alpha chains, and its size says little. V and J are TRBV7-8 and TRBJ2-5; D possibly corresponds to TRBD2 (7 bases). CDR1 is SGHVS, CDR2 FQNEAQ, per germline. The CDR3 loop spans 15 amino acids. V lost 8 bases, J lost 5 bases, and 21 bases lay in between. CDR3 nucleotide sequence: TGTGCCAGCGGCCGGGGAGAGTGGGGGGGCGAGACCCAGTACTTC. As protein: CASGRGEWGGETQYF.

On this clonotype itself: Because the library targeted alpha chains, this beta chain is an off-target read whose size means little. DNA of the CDR3: TGTGCCAGCAGCGTGCCGACCCGGAGGGATGAGCAGTTCTTC. This sequence encodes CASSVPTRRDEQFF. V and J are TRBV9 and TRBJ2-1, with TRBD2 as a possible D gene (6 bases). V lost 2 bases, J lost 8 bases, and 14 bases lay in between. Germline V gene lookup returns CDR1 SGDLS and CDR2 YYNGEE. This CDR3 is built from 14 residues.

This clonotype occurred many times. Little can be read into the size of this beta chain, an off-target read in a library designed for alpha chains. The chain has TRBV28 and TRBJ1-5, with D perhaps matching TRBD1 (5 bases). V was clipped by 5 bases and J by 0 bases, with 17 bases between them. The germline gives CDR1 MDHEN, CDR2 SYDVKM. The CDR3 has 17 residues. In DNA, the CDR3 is TGTGCCAGCAGTCCGGGGAGTAGGGGCAGTAGCAATCAGCCCCAGCATTTT. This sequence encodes CASSPGSRGSSNQPQHF.

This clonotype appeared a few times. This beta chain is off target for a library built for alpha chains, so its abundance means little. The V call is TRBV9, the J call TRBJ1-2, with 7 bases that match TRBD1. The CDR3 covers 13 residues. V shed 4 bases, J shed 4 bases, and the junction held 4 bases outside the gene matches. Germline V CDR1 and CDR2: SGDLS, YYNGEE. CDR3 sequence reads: CASSLGQAYGYTF. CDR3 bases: TGTGCCAGCAGCTTAGGACAGGCCTATGGCTACACCTTC. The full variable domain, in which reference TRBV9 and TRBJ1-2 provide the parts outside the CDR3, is DSGVTQTPKHLITATGQRVTLRCSPRSGDLSVYWYQQSLDQGLQFLIQYYNGEERAKGNILERFSAQQFPDLHSELNLSSLELGDSALYFCASSLGQAYGYTFGSGTRLTVV.

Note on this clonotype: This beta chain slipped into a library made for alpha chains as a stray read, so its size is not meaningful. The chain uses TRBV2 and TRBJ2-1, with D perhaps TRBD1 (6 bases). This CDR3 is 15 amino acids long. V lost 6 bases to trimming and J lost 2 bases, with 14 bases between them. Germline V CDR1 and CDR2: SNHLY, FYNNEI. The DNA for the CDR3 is TGTGCCAGCAGCGCAGGGGTCCTTACCTACAATGAGCAGTTCTTC. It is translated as CASSAGVLTYNEQFF.

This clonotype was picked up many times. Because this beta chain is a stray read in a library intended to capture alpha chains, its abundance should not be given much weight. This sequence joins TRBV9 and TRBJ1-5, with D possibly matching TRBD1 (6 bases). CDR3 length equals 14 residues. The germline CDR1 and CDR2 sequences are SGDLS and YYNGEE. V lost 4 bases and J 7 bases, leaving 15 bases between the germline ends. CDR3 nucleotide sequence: TGTGCCAGCAGCCTCACAGGGAGGGTACAGCCCCAGCATTTT. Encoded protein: CASSLTGRVQPQHF.

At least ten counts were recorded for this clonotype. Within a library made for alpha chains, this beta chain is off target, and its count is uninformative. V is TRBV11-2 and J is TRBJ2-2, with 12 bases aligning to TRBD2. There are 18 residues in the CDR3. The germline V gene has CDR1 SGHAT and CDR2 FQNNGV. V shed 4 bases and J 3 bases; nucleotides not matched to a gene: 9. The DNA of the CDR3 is TGTGCCAGCAGCTCAGCTGGACTAGCGGGGTTCCACACCGGGGAGCTGTTTTTT. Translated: CASSSAGLAGFHTGELFF.

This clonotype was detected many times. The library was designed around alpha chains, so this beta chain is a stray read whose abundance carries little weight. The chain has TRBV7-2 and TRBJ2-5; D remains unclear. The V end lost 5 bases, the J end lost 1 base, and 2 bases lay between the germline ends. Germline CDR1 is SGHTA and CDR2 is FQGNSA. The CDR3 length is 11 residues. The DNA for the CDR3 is TGTGCCAGCAGCCGCCAAGAGACCCAGTACTTC. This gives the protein CASSRQETQYF.

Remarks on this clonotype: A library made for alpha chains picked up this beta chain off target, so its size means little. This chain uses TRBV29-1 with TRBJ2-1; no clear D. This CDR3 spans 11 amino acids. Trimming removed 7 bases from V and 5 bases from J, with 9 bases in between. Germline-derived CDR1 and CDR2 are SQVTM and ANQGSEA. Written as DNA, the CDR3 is TGCAGCGGCGGTGGGGACAATGAGCAGTTCTTC. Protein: CSGGGDNEQFF.

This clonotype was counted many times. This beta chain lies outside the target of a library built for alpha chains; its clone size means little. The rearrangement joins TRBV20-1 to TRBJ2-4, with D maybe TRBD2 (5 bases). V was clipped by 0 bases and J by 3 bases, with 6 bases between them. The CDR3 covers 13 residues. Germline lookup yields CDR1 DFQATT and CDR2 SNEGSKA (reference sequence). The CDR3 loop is CSARDRGKNIQYF. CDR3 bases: TGCAGTGCTAGAGATCGGGGCAAAAACATTCAGTACTTC.

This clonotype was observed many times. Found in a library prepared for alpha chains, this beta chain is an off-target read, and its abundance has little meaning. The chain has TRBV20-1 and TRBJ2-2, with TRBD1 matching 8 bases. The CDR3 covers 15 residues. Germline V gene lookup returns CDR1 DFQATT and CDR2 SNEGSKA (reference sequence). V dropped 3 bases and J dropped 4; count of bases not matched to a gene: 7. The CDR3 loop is CSASRQGAITGELFF. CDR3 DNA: TGCAGTGCTAGTAGGCAGGGGGCGATCACCGGGGAGCTGTTTTTT.

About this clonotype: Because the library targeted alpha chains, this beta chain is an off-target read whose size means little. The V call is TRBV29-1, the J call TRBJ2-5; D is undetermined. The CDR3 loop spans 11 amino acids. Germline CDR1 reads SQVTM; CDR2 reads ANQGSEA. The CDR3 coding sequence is TGCAGTTCGCTCGCCGGAAAGACCCAGTACTTC. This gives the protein CSSLAGKTQYF. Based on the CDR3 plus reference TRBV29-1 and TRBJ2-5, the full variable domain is SAVISQKPSRDICQRGTSLTIQCQVDSQVTMMFWYRQQPGQSLTLIATANQGSEATYESGFVIDKFPISRPNLTFSTLTVSNMSPEDSSIYLCSSLAGKTQYFGPGTRLLVL.

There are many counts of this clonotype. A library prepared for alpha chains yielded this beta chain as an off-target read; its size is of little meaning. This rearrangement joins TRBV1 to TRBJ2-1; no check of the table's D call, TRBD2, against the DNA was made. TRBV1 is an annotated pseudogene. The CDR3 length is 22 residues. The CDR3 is CTSSQDFFLREPQLSSYNEQFF. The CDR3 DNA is TGCACCAGCAGCCAAGATTTTTTTCTGCGGGAACCACAGTTGAGCTCCTACAATGAGCAGTTCTTC.

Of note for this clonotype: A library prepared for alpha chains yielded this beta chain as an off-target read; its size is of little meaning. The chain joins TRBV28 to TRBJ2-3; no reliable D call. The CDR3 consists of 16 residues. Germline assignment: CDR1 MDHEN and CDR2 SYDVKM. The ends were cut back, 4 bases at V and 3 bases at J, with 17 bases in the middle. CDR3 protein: CASSSGRLFRTDTQYF. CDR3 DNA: TGTGCCAGCAGTTCCGGACGCCTCTTTAGGACAGATACGCAGTATTTT.

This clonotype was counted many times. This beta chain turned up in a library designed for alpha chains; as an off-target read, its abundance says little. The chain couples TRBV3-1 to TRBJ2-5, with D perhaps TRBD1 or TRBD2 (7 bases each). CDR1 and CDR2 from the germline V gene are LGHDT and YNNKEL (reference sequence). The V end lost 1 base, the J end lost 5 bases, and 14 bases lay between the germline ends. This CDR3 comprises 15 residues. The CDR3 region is CASSQAWQGGETQYF. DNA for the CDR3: TGTGCCAGCAGCCAAGCCTGGCAGGGGGGGGAGACCCAGTACTTC.

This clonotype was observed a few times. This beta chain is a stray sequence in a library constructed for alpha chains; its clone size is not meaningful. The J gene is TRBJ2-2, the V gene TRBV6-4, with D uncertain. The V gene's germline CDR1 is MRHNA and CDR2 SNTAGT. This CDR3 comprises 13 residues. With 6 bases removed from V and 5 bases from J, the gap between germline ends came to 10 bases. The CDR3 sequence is CASRDTVTGELFF. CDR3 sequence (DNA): TGTGCCAGCAGAGACACAGTTACCGGGGAGCTGTTTTTT.

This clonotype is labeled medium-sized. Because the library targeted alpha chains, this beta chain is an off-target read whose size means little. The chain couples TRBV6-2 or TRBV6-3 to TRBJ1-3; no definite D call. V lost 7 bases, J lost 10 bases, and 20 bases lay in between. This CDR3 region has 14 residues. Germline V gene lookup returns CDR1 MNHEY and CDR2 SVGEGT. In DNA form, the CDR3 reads TGTGCCAGCACCTCGACCCTACCTGGAGGAACCATATATTTT. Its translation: CASTSTLPGGTIYF.

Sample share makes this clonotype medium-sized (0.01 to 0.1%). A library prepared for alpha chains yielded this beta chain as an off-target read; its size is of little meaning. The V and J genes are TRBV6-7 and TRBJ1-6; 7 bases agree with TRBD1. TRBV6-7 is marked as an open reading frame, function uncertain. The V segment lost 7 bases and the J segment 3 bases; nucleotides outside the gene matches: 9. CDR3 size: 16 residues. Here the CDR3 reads CASTLMRTGYNSPLHF. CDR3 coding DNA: TGTGCCAGCACCCTAATGAGGACAGGCTATAATTCACCCCTCCACTTT.

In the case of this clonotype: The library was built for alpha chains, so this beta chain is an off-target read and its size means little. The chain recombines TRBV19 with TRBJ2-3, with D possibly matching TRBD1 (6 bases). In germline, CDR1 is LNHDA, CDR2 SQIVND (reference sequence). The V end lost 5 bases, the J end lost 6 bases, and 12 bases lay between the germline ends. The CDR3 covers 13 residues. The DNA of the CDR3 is TGTGCCAGTAGTCAAACAGGGACGGATACGCAGTATTTT. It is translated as CASSQTGTDTQYF. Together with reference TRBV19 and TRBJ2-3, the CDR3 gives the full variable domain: DGGITQSPKYLFRKEGQNVTLSCEQNLNHDAMYWYRQDPGQGLRLIYYSQIVNDFQKGDIAEGYSVSREKKESFPLTVTSAQKNPTAFYLCASSQTGTDTQYFGPGTRLTVL.

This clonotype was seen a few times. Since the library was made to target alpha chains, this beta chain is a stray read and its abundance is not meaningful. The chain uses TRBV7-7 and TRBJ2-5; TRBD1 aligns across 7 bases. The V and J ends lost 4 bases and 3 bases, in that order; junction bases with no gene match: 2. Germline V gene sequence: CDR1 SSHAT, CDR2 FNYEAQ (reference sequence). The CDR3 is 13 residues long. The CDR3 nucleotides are TGTGCCAGCAGCTCCGACAGGGAAGAGACCCAGTACTTC. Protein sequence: CASSSDREETQYF. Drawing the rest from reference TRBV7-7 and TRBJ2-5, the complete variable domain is GAGVSQSPRYKVTKRGQDVTLRCDPISSHATLYWYQQALGQGPEFLTYFNYEAQPDKSGLPSDRFSAERPEGSISTLTIQRTEQRDSAMYRCASSSDREETQYFGPGTRLLVL.

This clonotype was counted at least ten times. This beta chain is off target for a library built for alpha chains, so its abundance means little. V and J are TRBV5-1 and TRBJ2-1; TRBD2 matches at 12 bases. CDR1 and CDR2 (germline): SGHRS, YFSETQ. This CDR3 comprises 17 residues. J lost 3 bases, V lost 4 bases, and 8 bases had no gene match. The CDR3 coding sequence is TGCGCCAGCAGCGCTAACCCGGGACTAGCGGGCTACAATGAGCAGTTCTTC. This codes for CASSANPGLAGYNEQFF.

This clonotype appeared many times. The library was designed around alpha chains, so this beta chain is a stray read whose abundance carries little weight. CDR3 region: CASSPDRGHPGELFF. In nucleotides, the CDR3 is TGTGCCAGCAGCCCGGACAGGGGACACCCCGGGGAGCTGTTTTTT. The chain couples TRBV11-2 to TRBJ2-2, with 9 bases identical to TRBD1. Trimming at V came to 5 bases and at J to 6 bases, leaving 7 bases not matched to a gene. This CDR3 spans 15 amino acids. Germline CDR1 is SGHAT and CDR2 is FQNNGV.

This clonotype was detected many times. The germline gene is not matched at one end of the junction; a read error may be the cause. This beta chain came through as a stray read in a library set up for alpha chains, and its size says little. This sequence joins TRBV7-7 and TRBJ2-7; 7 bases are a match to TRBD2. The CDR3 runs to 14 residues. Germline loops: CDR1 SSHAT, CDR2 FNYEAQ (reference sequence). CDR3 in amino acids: CASSPNLSGNEQYF. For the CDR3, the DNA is TGTGCTAGCAGCCCCAATTTGAGCGGGAACGAGCAGTACTTC.

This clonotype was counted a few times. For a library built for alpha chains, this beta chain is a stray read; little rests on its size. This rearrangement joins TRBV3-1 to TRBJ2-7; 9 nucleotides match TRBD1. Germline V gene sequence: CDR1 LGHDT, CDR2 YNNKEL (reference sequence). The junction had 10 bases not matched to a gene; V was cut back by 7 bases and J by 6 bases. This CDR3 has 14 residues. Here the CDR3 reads CASTPVGQGGEQYF. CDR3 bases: TGTGCCAGCACCCCCGTGGGACAGGGAGGCGAGCAGTACTTC.

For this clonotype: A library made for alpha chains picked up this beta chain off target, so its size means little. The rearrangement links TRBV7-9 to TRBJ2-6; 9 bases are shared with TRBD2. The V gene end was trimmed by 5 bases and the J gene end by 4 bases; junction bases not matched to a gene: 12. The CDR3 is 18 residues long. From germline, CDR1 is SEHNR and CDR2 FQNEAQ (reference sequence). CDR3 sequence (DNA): TGTGCCAGCAGCCCCCCTGGGGTAGCGGGAGCCGGGGCCAACGTCCTGACTTTC. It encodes CASSPPGVAGAGANVLTF. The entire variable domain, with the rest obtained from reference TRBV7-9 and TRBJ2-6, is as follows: DTGVSQNPRHKITKRGQNVTFRCDPISEHNRLYWYRQTLGQGPEFLTYFQNEAQLEKSRLLSDRFSAERPKGSFSTLEIQRTEQGDSAMYLCASSPPGVAGAGANVLTFGAGSRLTVL.

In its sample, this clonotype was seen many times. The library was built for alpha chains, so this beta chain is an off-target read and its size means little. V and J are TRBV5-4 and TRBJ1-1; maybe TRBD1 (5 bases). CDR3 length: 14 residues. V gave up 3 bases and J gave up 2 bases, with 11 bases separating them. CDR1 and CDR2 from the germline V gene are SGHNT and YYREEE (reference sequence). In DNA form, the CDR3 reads TGTGCCAGCAGCTCGGGACTTTATAACACTGAAGCTTTCTTT. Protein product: CASSSGLYNTEAFF.